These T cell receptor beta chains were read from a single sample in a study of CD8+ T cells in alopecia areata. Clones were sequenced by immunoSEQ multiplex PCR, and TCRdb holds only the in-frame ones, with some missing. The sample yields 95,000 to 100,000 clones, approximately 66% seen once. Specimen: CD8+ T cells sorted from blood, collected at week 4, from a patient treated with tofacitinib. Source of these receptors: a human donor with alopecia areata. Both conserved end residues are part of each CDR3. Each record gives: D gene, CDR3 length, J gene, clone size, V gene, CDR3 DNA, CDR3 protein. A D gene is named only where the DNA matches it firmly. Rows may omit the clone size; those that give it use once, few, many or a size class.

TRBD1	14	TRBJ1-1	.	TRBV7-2	TGTGCCAGCAGCTTATGGGGACAGCAGACTGAAGCTTTCTTT	CASSLWGQQTEAFF
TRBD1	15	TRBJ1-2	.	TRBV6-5	TGTGCCAGCAGTACAGGCGGGACAGGGCCCTATGGCTACACCTTC	CASSTGGTGPYGYTF
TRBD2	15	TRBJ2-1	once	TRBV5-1	TGCGCCAGCAGCTTTGGACTAGCGGGGGATAATGAGCAGTTCTTC	CASSFGLAGDNEQFF
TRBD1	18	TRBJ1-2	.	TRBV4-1	TGCGCCAGCAGCCAAGAAGTGGCAGGGGGAATAGCTAACTATGGCTACACCTTC	CASSQEVAGGIANYGYTF
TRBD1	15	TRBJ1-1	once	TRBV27	TGTGCCAGCAGTTGGGGACAGGGGGGAGGCACTGAAGCTTTCTTT	CASSWGQGGGTEAFF
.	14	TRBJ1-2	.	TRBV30	TGTGCCTGGAGTGATCCTAACAGGCACTATGGCTACACCTTC	CAWSDPNRHYGYTF
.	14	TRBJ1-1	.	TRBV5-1	TGCGCCAGCAGCCAAGGGTCCGTTAACACTGAAGCTTTCTTT	CASSQGSVNTEAFF
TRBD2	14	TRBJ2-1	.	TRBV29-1	TGCAGCGCAGTTCTAGCGGGGTGGGGCAATGAGCAGTTCTTC	CSAVLAGWGNEQFF
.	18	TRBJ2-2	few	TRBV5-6	TGTGCCAGCAGCTTGGGAAAGGTGGCAGGGGAGAACACCGGGGAGCTGTTTTTT	CASSLGKVAGENTGELFF
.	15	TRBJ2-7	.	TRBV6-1	TGTGCCAGTAAGATAACCGGGACGGCATCTTACGAGCAGTACTTC	CASKITGTASYEQYF
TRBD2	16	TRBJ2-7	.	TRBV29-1	TGCAGCGTTGAAGTCGCGCCAGGGAGGGGCCAATACGAGCAGTACTTC	CSVEVAPGRGQYEQYF
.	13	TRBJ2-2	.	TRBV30	TGTGCCTGGACAGGTCCAAACACCGGGGAGCTGTTTTTT	CAWTGPNTGELFF
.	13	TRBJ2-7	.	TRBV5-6	TGTGCCAGCAGCCTCGGACAGTCCTACGAGCAGTACTTC	CASSLGQSYEQYF
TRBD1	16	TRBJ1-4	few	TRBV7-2	TGTGCCAGCAGCCTAATGACAGGGTCGGCTAATGAAAAACTGTTTTTT	CASSLMTGSANEKLFF
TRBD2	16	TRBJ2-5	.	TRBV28	TGTGCCAGCAGTTTAGAGCGGGAGGGCCCTGGGGAGACCCAGTACTTC	CASSLEREGPGETQYF
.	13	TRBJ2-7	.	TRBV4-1	TGCGCCAGCAGCCAAGAGGGGTTCTACGAGCAGTACTTC	CASSQEGFYEQYF
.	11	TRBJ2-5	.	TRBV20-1	TGCAGTGCTCGCAGGGAAGAGACCCAGTACTTC	CSARREETQYF
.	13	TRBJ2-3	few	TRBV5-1	TGCGCCAGCCTGGACCGAAGCACAGATACGCAGTATTTT	CASLDRSTDTQYF
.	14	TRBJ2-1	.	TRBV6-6	TGTGCCAGCACAACACAAGGCCCCTACAATGAGCAGTTCTTC	CASTTQGPYNEQFF
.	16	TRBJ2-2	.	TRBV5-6	TGTGCCAGCAGCTTGTCTGGGCTCGGAGGCACCGGGGAGCTGTTTTTT	CASSLSGLGGTGELFF
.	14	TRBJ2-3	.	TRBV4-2	TGTGCCAGCAGCTTAGCGGACGACACAGATACGCAGTATTTT	CASSLADDTDTQYF
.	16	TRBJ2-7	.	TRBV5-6	TGTGCCAGCAGTGATCTTGGGGAGAGATCACGGTACGAGCAGTACTTC	CASSDLGERSRYEQYF
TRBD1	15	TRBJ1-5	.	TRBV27	TGTGCCAGCAGTTCGTACAGGGGAGGCAATCAGCCCCAGCATTTT	CASSSYRGGNQPQHF
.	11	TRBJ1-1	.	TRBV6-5	TGTGCCAGCAGTTACCTAACTGAAGCTTTCTTT	CASSYLTEAFF
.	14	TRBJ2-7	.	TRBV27	TGTGCCAGCAGCCGAACAAGGGCTACCAACGAGCAGTACTTC	CASSRTRATNEQYF
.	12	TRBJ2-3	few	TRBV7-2	TGTGCCAGCAGCTTAGCGCTAGATACGCAGTATTTT	CASSLALDTQYF
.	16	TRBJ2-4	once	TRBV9	TGTGCCAGCAGCGTAGCTTGGGGTCTCGGGGAAAACATTCAGTACTTC	CASSVAWGLGENIQYF
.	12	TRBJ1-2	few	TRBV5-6	TGTGCCAGCAGCCCGGCGGGCAGTTACTACACCTTC	CASSPAGSYYTF
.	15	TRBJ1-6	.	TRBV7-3	TGTGCCAGCAGCCCCTCGAGCTCCTATAATTCACCCCTCCACTTT	CASSPSSSYNSPLHF
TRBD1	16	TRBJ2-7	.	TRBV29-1	TGCAGCGTGACGGGGACAGAGGCAAAACCCTCCTACGAGCAGTACTTC	CSVTGTEAKPSYEQYF
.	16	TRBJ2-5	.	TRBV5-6	TGTGCCAGCAGCTTGGAGGGCCCCCTTGGGTTGGAGACCCAGTACTTC	CASSLEGPLGLETQYF
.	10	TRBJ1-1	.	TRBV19	TGTGCGGTCAGGAACACTGAAGCTTTCTTT	CAVRNTEAFF
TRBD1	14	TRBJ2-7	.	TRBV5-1	TGCGCCAGCAGCTTGAGGGGGCCTCCCTACGAGCAGTACTTC	CASSLRGPPYEQYF
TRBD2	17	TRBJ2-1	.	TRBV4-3	TGCGCCAGCAGCCAAGATAATAGCGGGAGCCTGAGCAATGAGCAGTTCTTC	CASSQDNSGSLSNEQFF
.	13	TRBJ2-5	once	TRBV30	TGTGCCTGGAGTACAGGGCTTCAAGGGACCCAGTACTTC	CAWSTGLQGTQYF
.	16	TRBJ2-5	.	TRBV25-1	TGTGCCAGCAGTGAATACTCCGGGACGGTACAAGAGACCCAGTACTTC	CASSEYSGTVQETQYF
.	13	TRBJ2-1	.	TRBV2	TGTGCCAGCAGACTAGCAGATTACAATGAGCAGTTCTTC	CASRLADYNEQFF
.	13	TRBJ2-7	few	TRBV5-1	TGCGCCAGCAGCTTGGGGGACCCATACGAGCAGTACTTC	CASSLGDPYEQYF
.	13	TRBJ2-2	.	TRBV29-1	TGCAGCGCAGGGCCCCCGAACACCGGGGAGCTGTTTTTT	CSAGPPNTGELFF
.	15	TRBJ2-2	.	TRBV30	TGTGCCTGGAGTGTACGGACTGGGAACACCGGGGAGCTGTTTTTT	CAWSVRTGNTGELFF
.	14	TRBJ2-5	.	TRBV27	TGTGCCAGCAGTTTACGGACACGGGGGGAGACCCAGTACTTC	CASSLRTRGETQYF
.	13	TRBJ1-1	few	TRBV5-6	TGTGCCAGCAGCTTGTTGGGGGCGCCCGAAGCTTTCTTT	CASSLLGAPEAFF
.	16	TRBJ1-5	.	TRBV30	TGTGCCTGGAGTCCAAGCGGGTTTTCGAGCAATCAGCCCCAGCATTTT	CAWSPSGFSSNQPQHF
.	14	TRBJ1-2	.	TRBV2	TGTGCCAGCAGTGATGAGGGTCCCCGTCGGGGCTACACCTTC	CASSDEGPRRGYTF
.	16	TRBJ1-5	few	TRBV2	TGTGCCAGCAGTCCACCCCTCTACAGGGCGAGACAGCCCCAGCATTTT	CASSPPLYRARQPQHF
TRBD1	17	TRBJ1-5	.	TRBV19	TGTGCCAGTACTGGTACAGGGGAGGTTTTGAGCAATCAGCCCCAGCATTTT	CASTGTGEVLSNQPQHF
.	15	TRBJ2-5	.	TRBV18	TGTGCCAGCTCACCCCCTCAACACCTCCAAGAGACCCAGTACTTC	CASSPPQHLQETQYF
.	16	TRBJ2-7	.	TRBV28	TGTGCCAGCAGCCGTCGGGGAGAGGTGGCGGCCTACGAGCAGTACTTC	CASSRRGEVAAYEQYF
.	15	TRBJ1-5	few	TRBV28	TGTGCCAGCAGGGTAACAGGACGGCTCAATCAGCCCCAGCATTTT	CASRVTGRLNQPQHF
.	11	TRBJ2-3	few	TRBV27	TGTGCCAGCAGTTTCTCCGATACGCAGTATTTT	CASSFSDTQYF
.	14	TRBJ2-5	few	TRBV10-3	TGTGCCATCAGTGAGGCAGGGGACCAAGAGACCCAGTACTTC	CAISEAGDQETQYF
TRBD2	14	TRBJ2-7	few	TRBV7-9	TGTGCCAGCAGCATGGGACTAGCGGGTGACGAGCAGTACTTC	CASSMGLAGDEQYF
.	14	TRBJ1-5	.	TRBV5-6	TGTGCCAGCAGCTTGGGGAGTAGCAATCAGCCCCAGCATTTT	CASSLGSSNQPQHF
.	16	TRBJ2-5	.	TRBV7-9	TGTGCCAGCAGCTTACGGAGGGGGGGATTTGCGGAGACCCAGTACTTC	CASSLRRGGFAETQYF
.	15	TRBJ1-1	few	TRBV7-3	TGTGCCAGCAGCTCAGGTGGGGGGACGAACACTGAAGCTTTCTTT	CASSSGGGTNTEAFF